This T cell receptor beta chain was captured by sequencing in a study of T cell responses to AZD1222 COVID-19 vaccine. Germline-derived CDR1 and CDR2 are MNHEY and SVGAGI. The length of the CDR3 is 15 residues. V was clipped by 7 bases and J by 0 bases, with 13 bases between them. About this clone: As yet, its antigen is unknown.

Study results and limitations: Spike-specific TCR breadth and depth were elevated following two AZD1222 doses. Repertoire sampling occurred only after the peak T cell response. Spike was spanned by vaccine-associated CD4 TCRs, with dominance at 160-218 and 743-854.

Clones were sequenced by immunoSEQ multiplex PCR, and TCRdb holds only the in-frame ones, with some missing. The data contain about 150,000 clones, roughly nine tenths of them singletons. The sequence was collected from an adult in good health. The chain recombines TRBV6-5 with TRBJ1-5; TRBD1 might be the D (5 bases). The specimen comprised peripheral blood, sampled on day 0 of MenACWY control vaccination. DNA of the CDR3: TGTGCCAGCAACTGGGGGGGGGATAGCAATCAGCCCCAGCATTTT. The encoded protein is CASNWGGDSNQPQHF.